The sequence of this T cell receptor (beta chain) was determined in a study of cytomegalovirus exposure and HLA in healthy donors. General study points: A later analysis revealed that TCR association rates differed between HLA loci, peaking at DRB1 and bottoming out at HLA-C. Most TCR sequences showed up rarely, but some public TCRs showed up in many donors. The majority of CMV-associated TCR beta chains were reported as apparently HLA-restricted in a later analysis. The study listed 164 cytomegalovirus-associated TCR beta chains.

V was pared by 3 bases and J by 2 bases, with 3 bases of the junction left unmatched. Germline CDR1 SGHKS, CDR2 YYEKEE (reference sequence). CDR3 length equals 14 residues. It was with 60 Vbeta and 13 Jbeta primers that the PCR ran. This table comes from immunoSEQ multiplex PCR, and its TCRdb copy is limited to in-frame clones, with some not included. The sample has about 220,000 clones; more than 65% are singletons. Notes on this clone: Its specificity is not known.

The TCR originated in a man aged 18 to 29 in good health and CMV-seronegative. This chain links TRBV5-5 with TRBJ2-7, with 9 nucleotides matching TRBD1. The sample consisted of PBMCs. CDR3 sequence reads: CASSSWTGAYEQYF. The CDR3 DNA is TGTGCCAGCAGCTCATGGACAGGGGCCTACGAGCAGTACTTC.